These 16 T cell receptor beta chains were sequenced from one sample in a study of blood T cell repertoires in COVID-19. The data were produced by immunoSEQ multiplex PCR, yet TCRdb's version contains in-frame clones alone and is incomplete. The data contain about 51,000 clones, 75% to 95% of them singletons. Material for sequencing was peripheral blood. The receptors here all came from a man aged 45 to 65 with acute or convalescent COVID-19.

In DNA, the CDR3 is TGTGCCAGCAGCAGCAGGGGAAGAAACTATGGCTACACCTTC. Its protein product is CASSSRGRNYGYTF. This chain joins TRBV5-4 and TRBJ1-2; D is possibly TRBD1 (6 bases). Germline V gene lookup returns CDR1 SGHNT and CDR2 YYREEE (reference sequence). V was clipped by 4 bases and J by 2 bases, with 12 bases between them. The CDR3 runs 14 residues.

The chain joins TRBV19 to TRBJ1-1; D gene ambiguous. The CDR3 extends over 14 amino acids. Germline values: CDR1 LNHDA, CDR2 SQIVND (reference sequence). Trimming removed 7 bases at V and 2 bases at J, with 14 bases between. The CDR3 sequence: CASTNTLANTEAFF. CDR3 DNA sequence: TGTGCCAGTACAAACACATTGGCCAACACTGAAGCTTTCTTT.

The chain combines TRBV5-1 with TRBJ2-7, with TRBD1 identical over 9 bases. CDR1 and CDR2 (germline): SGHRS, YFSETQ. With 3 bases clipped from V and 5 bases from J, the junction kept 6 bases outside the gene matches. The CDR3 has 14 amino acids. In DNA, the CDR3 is TGCGCCAGCAGCTGGGGACAGGGTGTCAACGAGCAGTACTTC. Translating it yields CASSWGQGVNEQYF. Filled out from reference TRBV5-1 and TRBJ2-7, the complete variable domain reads KAGVTQTPRYLIKTRGQQVTLSCSPISGHRSVSWYQQTPGQGLQFLFEYFSETQRNKGNFPGRFSGRQFSNSRSEMNVSTLELGDSALYLCASSWGQGVNEQYFGPGTRLTVT.

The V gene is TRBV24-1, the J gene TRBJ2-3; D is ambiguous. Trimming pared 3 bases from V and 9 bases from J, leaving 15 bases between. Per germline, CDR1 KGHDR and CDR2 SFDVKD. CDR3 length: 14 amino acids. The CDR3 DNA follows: TGTGCCACCAGTGATCCCCCCCCACAGTGGACGCAGTATTTT. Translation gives CATSDPPPQWTQYF.

In DNA form, the CDR3 reads TGTGCCAGCAACAACGACAGATTGACCGGGGAGCTGTTTTTT. It is translated as CASNNDRLTGELFF. The chain couples TRBV2 to TRBJ2-2, with D perhaps TRBD1 (5 bases). In germline, CDR1 is SNHLY, CDR2 FYNNEI. V was cut by 7 bases and J by 5 bases, with 14 bases left in between. The CDR3 is 14 residues long.

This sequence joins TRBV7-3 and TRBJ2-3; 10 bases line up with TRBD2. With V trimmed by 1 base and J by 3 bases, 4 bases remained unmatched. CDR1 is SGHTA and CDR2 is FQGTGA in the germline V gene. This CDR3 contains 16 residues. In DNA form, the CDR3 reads TGTGCCAGCAGCTTAAACAGCGGGGGGGCAACAGATACGCAGTATTTT. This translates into CASSLNSGGATDTQYF.

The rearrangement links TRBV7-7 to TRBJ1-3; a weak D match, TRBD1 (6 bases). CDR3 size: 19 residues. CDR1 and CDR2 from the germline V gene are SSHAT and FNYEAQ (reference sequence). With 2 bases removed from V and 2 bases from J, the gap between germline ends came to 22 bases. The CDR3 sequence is CASSLPNQQGASAGNTIYF. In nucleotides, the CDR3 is TGTGCCAGCAGCTTACCCAATCAACAGGGAGCTTCAGCTGGAAACACCATATATTTT.

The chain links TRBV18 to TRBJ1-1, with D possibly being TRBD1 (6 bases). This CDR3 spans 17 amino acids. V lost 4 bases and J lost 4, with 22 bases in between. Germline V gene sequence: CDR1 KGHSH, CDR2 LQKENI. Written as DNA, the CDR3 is TGTGCCAGCTCACTTGGGACATCTTCAGTACGAGCCACTGAAGCTTTCTTT. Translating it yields CASSLGTSSVRATEAFF.

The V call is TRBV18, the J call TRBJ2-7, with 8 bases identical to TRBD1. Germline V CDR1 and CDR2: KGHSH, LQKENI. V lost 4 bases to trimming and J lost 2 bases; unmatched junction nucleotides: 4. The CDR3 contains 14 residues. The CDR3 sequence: CASSRGTGPYEQYF. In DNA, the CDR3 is TGTGCCAGCTCACGCGGGACAGGCCCCTACGAGCAGTACTTC.

CDR3 sequence: CASSPDREKYEQYF. The CDR3, as DNA: TGTGCCAGCAGCCCGGACCGGGAAAAGTACGAGCAGTACTTC. This sequence joins TRBV21-1 and TRBJ2-7; the DNA was not compared with TRBD2, the D call given in the table. TRBV21-1 is deemed a pseudogene. This CDR3 spans 14 amino acids.

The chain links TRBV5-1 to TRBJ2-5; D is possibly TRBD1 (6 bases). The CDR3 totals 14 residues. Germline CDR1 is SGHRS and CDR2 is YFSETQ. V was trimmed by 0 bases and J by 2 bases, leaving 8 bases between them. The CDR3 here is CASSLGQVQETQYF. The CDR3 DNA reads TGCGCCAGCAGCTTGGGACAGGTACAAGAGACCCAGTACTTC.

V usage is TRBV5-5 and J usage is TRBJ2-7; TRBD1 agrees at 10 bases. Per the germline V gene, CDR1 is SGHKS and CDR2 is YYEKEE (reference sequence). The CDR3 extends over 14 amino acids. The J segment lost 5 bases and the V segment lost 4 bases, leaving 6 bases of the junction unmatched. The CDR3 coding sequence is TGTGCCAGCAGCCCTAAAGGACAGGGGGACGAGCAGTACTTC. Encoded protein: CASSPKGQGDEQYF.

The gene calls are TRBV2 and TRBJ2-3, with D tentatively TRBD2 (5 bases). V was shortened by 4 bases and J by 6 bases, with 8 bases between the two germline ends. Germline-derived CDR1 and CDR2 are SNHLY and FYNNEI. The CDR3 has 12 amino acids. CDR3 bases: TGTGCCAGCAGTGCGAGCGGCGATACGCAGTATTTT. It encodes CASSASGDTQYF.

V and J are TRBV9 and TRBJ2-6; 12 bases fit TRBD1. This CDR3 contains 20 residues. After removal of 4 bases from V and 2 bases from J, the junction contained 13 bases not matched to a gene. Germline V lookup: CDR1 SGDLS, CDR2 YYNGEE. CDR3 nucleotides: TGTGCCAGCAGCTCAACGGGGGGACAGGGGGCTTCTCCTGGGGCCAACGTCCTGACTTTC. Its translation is CASSSTGGQGASPGANVLTF.

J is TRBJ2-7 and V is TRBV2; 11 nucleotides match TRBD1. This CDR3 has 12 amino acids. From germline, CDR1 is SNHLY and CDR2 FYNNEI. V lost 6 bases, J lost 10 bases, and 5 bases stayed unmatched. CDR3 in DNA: TGTGCCAGCAGCGGAGGGACAGGGGGACAGTACTTC. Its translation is CASSGGTGGQYF.

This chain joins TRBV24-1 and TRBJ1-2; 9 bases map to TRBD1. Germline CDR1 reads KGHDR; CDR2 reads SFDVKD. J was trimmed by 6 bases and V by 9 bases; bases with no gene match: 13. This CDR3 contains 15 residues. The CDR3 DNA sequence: TGTGCCACCGCAGGAACAGGGGGCGCAGAGGATGGCTACACCTTC. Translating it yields CATAGTGGAEDGYTF.